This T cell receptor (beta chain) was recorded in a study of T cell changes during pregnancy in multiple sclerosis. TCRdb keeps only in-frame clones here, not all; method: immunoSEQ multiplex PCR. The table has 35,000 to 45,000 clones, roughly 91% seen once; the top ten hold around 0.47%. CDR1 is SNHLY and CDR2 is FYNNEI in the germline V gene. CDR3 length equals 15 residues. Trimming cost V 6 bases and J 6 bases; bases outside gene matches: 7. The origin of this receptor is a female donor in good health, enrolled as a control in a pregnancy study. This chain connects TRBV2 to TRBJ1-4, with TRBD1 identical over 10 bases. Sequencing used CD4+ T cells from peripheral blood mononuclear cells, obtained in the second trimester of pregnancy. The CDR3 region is CASRRDRGVYEKLFF. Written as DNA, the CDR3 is TGTGCCAGCAGGAGGGACAGGGGAGTTTATGAAAAACTGTTTTTT.